This T cell receptor (beta chain) was found in a study of patients and donors after allogeneic stem cell transplantation. TCRdb independently ran MiXCR on the RT-PCR reads; one entry per CDR3 protein. This sample has some 200,000 distinct CDR3 sequences, with 40% to 45% found just once. This CDR3 comprises 15 residues. The germline gives CDR1 LGHNA, CDR2 YSLEER. Trimming removed 0 bases at V and 3 bases at J, with 12 bases between. J is TRBJ2-7 and V is TRBV4-3; maybe TRBD2 (5 bases). Specimen: blood, either unsorted or a sorted T cell fraction (not recorded which). This clonotype was obtained from a human donor who was either an allogeneic HSCT recipient or a stem cell or donor lymphocyte infusion donor (not recorded which). It is not recorded whose cells these are; they may come from a transplant donor. The CDR3 nucleotides read TGCGCCAGCAGCCAAGAGCACGGTGGGAGCTACGAGCAGTACTTC. It is translated as CASSQEHGGSYEQYF.